A selection of T cell receptor beta chains follows, all from one sample in a study of T-cell memory formation after mild COVID-19. TCRdb processed the 5' RACE reads anew with MiXCR; each CDR3 protein has one entry. The sample has about 300,000 distinct CDR3 sequences; around 19% are singletons. Input material: PBMCs or a T cell subset sorted from them (not recorded which). Source of these receptors: a man younger than 35 who had mild COVID-19 (a few samples of this study predate the infection). Cell type and time point are not known. Each CDR3 is given with its conserved first and last residue. Fields, in order: J gene, clone size, CDR3 length, V gene, D gene, CDR3 DNA, CDR3 protein. A D gene is named only where the DNA matches it firmly. The size field is filled for only some rows; it gives once, few, many or a size class.

>TRBJ1-3|-|15|TRBV5-1|-
TGCGCCAGCAGCTTGGAGACAGACCCCCGTGCAACCATATATTTT
CASSLETDPRATIYF
>TRBJ2-3|-|15|TRBV30|-
TGTGCCTGGAGTGTACTGTCTAGCATTCCGGATACGCAGTATTTT
CAWSVLSSIPDTQYF
>TRBJ2-4|-|12|TRBV6-5|-
TGTGCCAGGATGGGGGGAGTGAACATTCAGTACTTC
CARMGGVNIQYF
>TRBJ1-5|few|14|TRBV18|-
TGTGCCAGCTCACCAGGTACAGGCAAGCAGCCCCAGCATTTT
CASSPGTGKQPQHF
>TRBJ2-7|-|13|TRBV15|TRBD1
TGTGCCACCAGCATAGGGGGCGAAAACGAGCAGTACTTC
CATSIGGENEQYF
>TRBJ2-5|few|16|TRBV11-2|-
TGTGCCAGCAGCTTAAGGGACTCACAGTACCAAGAGACCCAGTACTTC
CASSLRDSQYQETQYF
>TRBJ1-2|-|13|TRBV7-2|-
TGTGCCAGCAGCTTAGAGGGTCGGAGCGGCTACACCTTC
CASSLEGRSGYTF
>TRBJ1-5|-|17|TRBV6-5|TRBD1
TGTGCCAGCAGTCGATCATACTCCGGGACAGGGGTTCAGCCCCAGCATTTT
CASSRSYSGTGVQPQHF
>TRBJ2-1|many|15|TRBV9|-
TGTGCCAGCAGCGTAGAGGGGGACATGAGGGTTAAGAAGTTCTTC
CASSVEGDMRVKKFF
>TRBJ2-1|few|14|TRBV6-2/TRBV6-3|TRBD2
TGTGCCAGCAGTTACGACGGACTAGACAATGAGCAGTTCTTC
CASSYDGLDNEQFF
>TRBJ1-5|-|14|TRBV20-1|-
TGCAGTGTCCCGGACAGCACCCTTCAGCAGCCCCAGCATTTT
CSVPDSTLQQPQHF
>TRBJ2-1|few|15|TRBV3-1|-
TGTGCCAGCGGGGTCGTGAGGGAGGTCTACAATGAGCAGTTCTTC
CASGVVREVYNEQFF
>TRBJ2-4|-|16|TRBV4-2|TRBD1
TGTGCCAGCAGCCAGGGAACCCGGGACAGGGGAAACATTCAGTACTTC
CASSQGTRDRGNIQYF
>TRBJ2-1|-|13|TRBV18|TRBD1
TGTGCCAGCTCACCATGGGACAGAAATGAGCAGTTCTTC
CASSPWDRNEQFF
>TRBJ2-3|-|13|TRBV6-5|TRBD1
TGTGCCAGCAGGGGGACAGGGGGGGATACGCAGTATTTT
CASRGTGGDTQYF
>TRBJ2-3|few|11|TRBV6-5|-
TGTGCCACGGGTGACTGGGATACGCAGTATTTT
CATGDWDTQYF
>TRBJ2-1|-|16|TRBV5-1|-
TGCGCCAGCAGCTTGGCCGCAGGGGGGGCCAACAATGAGCAGTTCTTC
CASSLAAGGANNEQFF
>TRBJ2-7|-|12|TRBV6-5|TRBD1
TGTGCCAGCAGCCTACAGGGGTCCGAGCAGTACTTC
CASSLQGSEQYF
>TRBJ2-1|-|14|TRBV9|TRBD2
TGTGCCAGCAGCCCTAGCGGGGGTAACAATGAGCAGTTCTTC
CASSPSGGNNEQFF
>TRBJ2-6|few|16|TRBV5-1|-
TGCGCCAGCAGCTGGGACCGAAGCTCTGGGGCCAACGTCCTGACTTTC
CASSWDRSSGANVLTF
>TRBJ2-3|-|16|TRBV4-1|-
TGCGCCAGCAGCCCCCCTGCGGGGACAATAGGAGATACGCAGTATTTT
CASSPPAGTIGDTQYF
>TRBJ2-5|-|12|TRBV6-2/TRBV6-3|-
TGTGCCGCACGGAATCGACGCGAGACCCAGTACTTC
CAARNRRETQYF
>TRBJ1-3|-|14|TRBV27|-
TGTGCCAGCAGTTTATCCTCATCTGGAAACACCATATATTTT
CASSLSSSGNTIYF
>TRBJ2-5|few|16|TRBV18|TRBD1
TGTGCCAGCTCACCATCAGACAGGGGCTACCAAGAGACCCAGTACTTC
CASSPSDRGYQETQYF
>TRBJ2-5|few|15|TRBV7-2|TRBD1
TGTGCCAGCAGCCGTCAGGGACAGGGCAAAGAGACCCAGTACTTC
CASSRQGQGKETQYF
>TRBJ2-1|-|15|TRBV5-4|TRBD1
TGTGCCAGCAGCACGCGACAGGGGGGTTACAATGAGCAGTTCTTC
CASSTRQGGYNEQFF
>TRBJ1-1|-|16|TRBV7-9|-
TGTGCCAGCAGCTGGGGTCGGCCGGACTTGAACACTGAAGCTTTCTTT
CASSWGRPDLNTEAFF
>TRBJ2-5|few|12|TRBV12-3/TRBV12-4|-
TGTGCCAGCAGTTCGGTTCAAGAGACCCAGTACTTC
CASSSVQETQYF
>TRBJ2-3|few|16|TRBV5-1|-
TGCGCCAGCAGCTTGGTTGAGAGCGGGCACACAGATACGCAGTATTTT
CASSLVESGHTDTQYF
>TRBJ2-3|few|16|TRBV7-6|TRBD2
TGTGCCAGCAGCCGAGAGACTAGCGGGGGTGCAGATACGCAGTATTTT
CASSRETSGGADTQYF
>TRBJ2-1|-|11|TRBV2|-
TGTGCCAGCAGGAGGGGGAATGAGCAGTTCTTC
CASRRGNEQFF
>TRBJ1-1|-|14|TRBV12-3/TRBV12-4|-
TGTGCCAGCAGTTTAGTTCACAGGAACACTGAAGCTTTCTTT
CASSLVHRNTEAFF
>TRBJ2-1|-|16|TRBV12-3/TRBV12-4|TRBD1
TGTGCCAGCAGGGGGGACAGGGCTAAGTCCTACAATGAGCAGTTCTTC
CASRGDRAKSYNEQFF
>TRBJ1-1|few|13|TRBV20-1|-
TGCAGTGCTAGACGACGACTGAACACTGAAGCTTTCTTT
CSARRRLNTEAFF
>TRBJ1-1|-|15|TRBV13|-
TGTGCCAGCAGCTTAGGCCTGGGGGCAAGAACTGAAGCTTTCTTT
CASSLGLGARTEAFF
>TRBJ2-5|few|14|TRBV20-1|-
TGCAGTGCTAGAGAGCGAGACACCCAAGAGACCCAGTACTTC
CSARERDTQETQYF
>TRBJ2-5|few|16|TRBV7-9|TRBD1
TGTGCCAGCAGCGTCGGGACAGGGGGCCGGCAAGAGACCCAGTACTTC
CASSVGTGGRQETQYF
>TRBJ1-6|-|16|TRBV3-1|TRBD1
TGTGCCAGCAGCCCCATGACAGGGGTAAGCAATTCACCCCTCCACTTT
CASSPMTGVSNSPLHF